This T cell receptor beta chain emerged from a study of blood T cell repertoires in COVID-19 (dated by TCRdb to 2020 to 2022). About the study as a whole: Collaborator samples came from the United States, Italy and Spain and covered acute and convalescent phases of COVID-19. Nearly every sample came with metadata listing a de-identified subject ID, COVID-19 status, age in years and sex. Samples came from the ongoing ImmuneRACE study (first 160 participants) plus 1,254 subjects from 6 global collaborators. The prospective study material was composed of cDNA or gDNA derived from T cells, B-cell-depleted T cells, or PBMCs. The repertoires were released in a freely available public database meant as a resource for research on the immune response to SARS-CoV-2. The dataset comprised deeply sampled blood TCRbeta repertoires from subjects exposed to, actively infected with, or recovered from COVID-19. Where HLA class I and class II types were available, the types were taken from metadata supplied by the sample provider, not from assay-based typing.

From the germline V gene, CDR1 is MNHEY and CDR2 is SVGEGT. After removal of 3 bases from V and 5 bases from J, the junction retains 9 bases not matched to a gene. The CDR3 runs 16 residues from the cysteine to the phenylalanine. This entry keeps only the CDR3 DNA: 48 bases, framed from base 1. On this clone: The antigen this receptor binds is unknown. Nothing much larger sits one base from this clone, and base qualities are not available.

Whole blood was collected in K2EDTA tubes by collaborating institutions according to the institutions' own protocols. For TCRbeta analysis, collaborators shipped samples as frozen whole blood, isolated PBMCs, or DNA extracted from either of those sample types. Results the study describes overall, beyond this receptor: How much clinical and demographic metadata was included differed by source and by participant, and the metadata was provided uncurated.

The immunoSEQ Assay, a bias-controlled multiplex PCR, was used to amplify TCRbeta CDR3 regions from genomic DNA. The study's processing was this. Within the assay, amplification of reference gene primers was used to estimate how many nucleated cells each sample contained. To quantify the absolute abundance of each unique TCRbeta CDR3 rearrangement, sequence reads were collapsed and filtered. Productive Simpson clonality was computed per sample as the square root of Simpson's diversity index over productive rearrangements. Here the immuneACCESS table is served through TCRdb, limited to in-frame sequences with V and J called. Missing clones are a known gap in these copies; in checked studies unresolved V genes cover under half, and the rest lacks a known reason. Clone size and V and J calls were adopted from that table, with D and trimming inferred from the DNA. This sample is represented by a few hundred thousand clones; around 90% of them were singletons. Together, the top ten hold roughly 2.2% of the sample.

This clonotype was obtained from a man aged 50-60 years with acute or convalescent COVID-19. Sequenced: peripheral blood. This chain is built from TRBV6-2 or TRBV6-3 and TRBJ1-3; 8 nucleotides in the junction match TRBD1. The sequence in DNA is TGTGCCAGCAGTTATTCAGGGGGCGCGAGGAGAAACACCATATATTTT. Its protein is CASSYSGGARRNTIYF.